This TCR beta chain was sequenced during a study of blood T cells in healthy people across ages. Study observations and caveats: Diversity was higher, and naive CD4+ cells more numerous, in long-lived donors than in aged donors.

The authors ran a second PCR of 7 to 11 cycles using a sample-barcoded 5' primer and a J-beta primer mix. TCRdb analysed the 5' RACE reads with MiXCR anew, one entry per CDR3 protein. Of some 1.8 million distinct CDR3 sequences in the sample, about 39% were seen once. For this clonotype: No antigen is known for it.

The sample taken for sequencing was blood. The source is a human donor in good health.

Here the CDR3 reads CAINEEGSTNYGYTF. The CDR3 region has the DNA TGTGCCATCAACGAAGAAGGATCAACTAACTATGGCTACACCTTC. The V gene is TRBV10-3, the J gene TRBJ1-2, with D unclear. CDR1 ENHRY and CDR2 SYGVKD come from the germline V gene. V was shortened by 7 bases and J by 0 bases, with 15 bases between the two germline ends. The CDR3 has 15 residues.